Below, one T cell receptor (beta chain) is given with its context. The antigen is not known. This sample was included in a study of T-cell reconstitution after alpha-beta-depleted transplantation in children. Study-level results: Day-60 TCRbeta diversity that was high in some patients was derived from surviving recipient T cells and thymic progenitors. Expanded graft clones, several hundred of them, were reportedly the source of alpha-beta T cells about two months after transplant. T-cell numbers and diversity one year post-transplant derived largely from freshly generated T cells.

Molecular barcoding with unique molecular identifiers was used for the TCRbeta library. TCRdb itself ran the PCR reads through MiXCR, one entry per CDR3 protein. The sample contains 450,000 to 700,000 distinct CDR3 sequences, around 27% of which appear only once. Germline loops: CDR1 SGHRS, CDR2 YFSETQ. J lost 1 base, V lost 0 bases, and 3 bases had no gene match. The CDR3 is made up of 16 amino acids. Sequenced material: PBMCs, taken before TCRalphabeta/CD19-depleted stem cell transplant. The sequence derives from a boy younger than two with Wiskott-Aldrich syndrome, due to receive a stem cell transplant. J is TRBJ2-3 and V is TRBV5-1, with TRBD2 matching over 9 bases. The CDR3 loop reads CASSLVAGVGTDTQYF. The CDR3 DNA follows: TGCGCCAGCAGCTTGGTAGCGGGAGTAGGCACAGATACGCAGTATTTT.